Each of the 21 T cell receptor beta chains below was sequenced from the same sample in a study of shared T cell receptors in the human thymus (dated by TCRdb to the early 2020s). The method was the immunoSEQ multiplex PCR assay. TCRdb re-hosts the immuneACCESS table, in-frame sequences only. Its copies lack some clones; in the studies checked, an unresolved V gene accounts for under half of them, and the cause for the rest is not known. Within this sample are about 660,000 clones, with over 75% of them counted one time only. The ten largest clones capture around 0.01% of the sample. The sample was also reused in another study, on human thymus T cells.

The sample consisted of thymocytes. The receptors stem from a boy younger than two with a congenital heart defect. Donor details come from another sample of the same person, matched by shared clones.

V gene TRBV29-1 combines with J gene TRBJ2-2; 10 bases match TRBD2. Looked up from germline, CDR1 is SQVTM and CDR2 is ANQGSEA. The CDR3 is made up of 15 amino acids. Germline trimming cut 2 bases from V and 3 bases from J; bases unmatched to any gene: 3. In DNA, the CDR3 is TGCAGCGTTGAACTAGCGGGAGCGGACACCGGGGAGCTGTTTTTT. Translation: CSVELAGADTGELFF.

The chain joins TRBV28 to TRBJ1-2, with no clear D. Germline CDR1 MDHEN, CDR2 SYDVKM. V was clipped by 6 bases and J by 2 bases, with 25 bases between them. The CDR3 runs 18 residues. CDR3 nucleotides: TGTGCCAGCAGCCCGCGGGCCCAATTACGTGTTTTAAACTATGGCTACACCTTC. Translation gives CASSPRAQLRVLNYGYTF.

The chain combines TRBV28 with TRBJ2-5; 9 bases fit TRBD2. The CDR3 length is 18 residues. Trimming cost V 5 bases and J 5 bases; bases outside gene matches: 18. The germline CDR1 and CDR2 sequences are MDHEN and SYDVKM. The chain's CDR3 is CASSPSGNQRENLETQYF. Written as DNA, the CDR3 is TGTGCCAGCAGTCCTAGCGGGAACCAGCGGGAGAATTTGGAGACCCAGTACTTC. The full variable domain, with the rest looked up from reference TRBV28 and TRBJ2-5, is DVKVTQSSRYLVKRTGEKVFLECVQDMDHENMFWYRQDPGLGLRLIYFSYDVKMKEKGDIPEGYSVSREKKERFSLILESASTNQTSMYLCASSPSGNQRENLETQYFGPGTRLLVL.

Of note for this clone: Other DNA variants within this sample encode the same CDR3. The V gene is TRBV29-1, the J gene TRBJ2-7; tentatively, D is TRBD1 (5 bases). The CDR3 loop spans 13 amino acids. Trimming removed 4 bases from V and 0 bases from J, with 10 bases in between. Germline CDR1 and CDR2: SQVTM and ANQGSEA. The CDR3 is CSVGQGISYEQYF. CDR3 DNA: TGCAGCGTTGGGCAGGGAATCTCCTACGAGCAGTACTTC.

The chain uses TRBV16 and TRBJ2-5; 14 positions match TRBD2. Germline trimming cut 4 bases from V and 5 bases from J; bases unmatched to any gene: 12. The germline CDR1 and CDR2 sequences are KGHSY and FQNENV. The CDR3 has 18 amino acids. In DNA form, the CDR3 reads TGTGCCAGCAGCCGCGGACTAGCGGGAGGCAACTACGGGGAGACCCAGTACTTC. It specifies CASSRGLAGGNYGETQYF.

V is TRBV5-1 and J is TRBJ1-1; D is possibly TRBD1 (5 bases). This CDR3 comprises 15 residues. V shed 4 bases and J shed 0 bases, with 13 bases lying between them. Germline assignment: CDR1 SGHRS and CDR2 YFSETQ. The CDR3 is CASSTRTPVNTEAFF. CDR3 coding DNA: TGCGCCAGCAGCACCCGGACACCGGTGAACACTGAAGCTTTCTTT.

This CDR3 is CASSLLQGASYGYTF. In nucleotides, the CDR3 is TGTGCCAGCAGTTTGTTACAGGGGGCAAGCTATGGCTACACCTTC. The genes are TRBV2 and TRBJ1-2, with TRBD1 matching 9 bases. This CDR3 is 15 amino acids long. CDR1 is SNHLY and CDR2 is FYNNEI in the germline V gene. Germline trimming cut 5 bases from V and 4 bases from J; bases unmatched to any gene: 8.

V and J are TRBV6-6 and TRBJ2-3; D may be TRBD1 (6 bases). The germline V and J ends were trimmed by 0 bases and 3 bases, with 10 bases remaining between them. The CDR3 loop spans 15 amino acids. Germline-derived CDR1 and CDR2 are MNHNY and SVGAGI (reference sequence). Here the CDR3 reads CASSYSRQGTDTQYF. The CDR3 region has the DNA TGTGCCAGCAGTTACTCTCGGCAGGGGACAGATACGCAGTATTTT.

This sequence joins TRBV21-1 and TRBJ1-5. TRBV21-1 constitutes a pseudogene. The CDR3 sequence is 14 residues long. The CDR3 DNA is TGTGCCAGCGACCAGGAGGGGGGGGGTCAGCCCCAGCATTTT. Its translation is CASDQEGGGQPQHF.

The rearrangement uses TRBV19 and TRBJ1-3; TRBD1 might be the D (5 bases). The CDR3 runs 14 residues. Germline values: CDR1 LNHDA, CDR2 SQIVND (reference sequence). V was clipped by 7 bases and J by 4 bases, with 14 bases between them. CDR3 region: CASNEGAPGNTIYF. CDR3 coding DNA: TGTGCCAGTAACGAAGGGGCACCCGGAAACACCATATATTTT.

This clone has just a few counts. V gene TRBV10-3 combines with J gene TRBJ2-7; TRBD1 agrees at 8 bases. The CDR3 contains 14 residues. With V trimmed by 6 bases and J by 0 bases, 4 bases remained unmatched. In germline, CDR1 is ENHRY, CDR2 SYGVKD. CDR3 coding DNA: TGTGCCATCAGGAGGACAGGGTTCTCCTACGAGCAGTACTTC. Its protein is CAIRRTGFSYEQYF.

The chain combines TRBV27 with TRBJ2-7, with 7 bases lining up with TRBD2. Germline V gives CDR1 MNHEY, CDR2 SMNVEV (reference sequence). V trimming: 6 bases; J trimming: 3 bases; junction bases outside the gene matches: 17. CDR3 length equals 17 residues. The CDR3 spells CASRRGAREGPDYEQYF. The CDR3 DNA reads TGTGCCAGCAGAAGGGGTGCCAGGGAGGGCCCCGACTACGAGCAGTACTTC.

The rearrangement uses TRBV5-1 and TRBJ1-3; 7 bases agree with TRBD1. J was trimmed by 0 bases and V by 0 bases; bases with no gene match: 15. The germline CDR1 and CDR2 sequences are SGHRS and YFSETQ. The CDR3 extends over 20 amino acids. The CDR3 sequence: CASSLDWGQSGGSSGNTIYF. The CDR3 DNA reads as TGCGCCAGCAGCTTGGACTGGGGACAGAGTGGGGGAAGCTCTGGAAACACCATATATTTT.

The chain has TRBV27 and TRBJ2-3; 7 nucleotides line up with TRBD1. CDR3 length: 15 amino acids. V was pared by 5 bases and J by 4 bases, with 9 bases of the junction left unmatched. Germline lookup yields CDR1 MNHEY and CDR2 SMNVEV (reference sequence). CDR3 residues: CASSPDRVSPDTQYF. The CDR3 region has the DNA TGTGCCAGCAGTCCTGACAGGGTTTCCCCAGATACGCAGTATTTT.

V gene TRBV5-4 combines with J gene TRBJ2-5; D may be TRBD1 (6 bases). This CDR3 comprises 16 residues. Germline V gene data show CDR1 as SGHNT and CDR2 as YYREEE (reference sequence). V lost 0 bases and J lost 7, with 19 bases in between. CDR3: CASSLGPRGGVRTQYF. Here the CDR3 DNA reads TGTGCCAGCAGCTTGGGCCCTCGAGGGGGAGTCAGGACCCAGTACTTC.

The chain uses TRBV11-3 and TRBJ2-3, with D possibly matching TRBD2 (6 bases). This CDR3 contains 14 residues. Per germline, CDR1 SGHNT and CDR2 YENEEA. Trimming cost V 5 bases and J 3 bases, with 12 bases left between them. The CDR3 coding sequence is TGTGCCAGCAGCCGGGACTTAAAAACAGATACGCAGTATTTT. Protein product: CASSRDLKTDTQYF.

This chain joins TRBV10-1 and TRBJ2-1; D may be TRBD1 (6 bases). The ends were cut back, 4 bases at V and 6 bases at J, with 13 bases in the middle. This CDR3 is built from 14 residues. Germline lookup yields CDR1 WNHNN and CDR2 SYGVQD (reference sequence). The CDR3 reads CASSGLGGRNEQFF. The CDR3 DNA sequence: TGCGCCAGCAGTGGGTTAGGGGGTCGCAATGAGCAGTTCTTC.

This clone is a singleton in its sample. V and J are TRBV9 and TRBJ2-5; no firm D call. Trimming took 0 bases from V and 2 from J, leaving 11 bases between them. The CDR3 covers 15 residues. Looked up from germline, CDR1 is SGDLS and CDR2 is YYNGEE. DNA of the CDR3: TGTGCCAGCAGCGTAGATCGCAGGAAACAAGAGACCCAGTACTTC. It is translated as CASSVDRRKQETQYF.

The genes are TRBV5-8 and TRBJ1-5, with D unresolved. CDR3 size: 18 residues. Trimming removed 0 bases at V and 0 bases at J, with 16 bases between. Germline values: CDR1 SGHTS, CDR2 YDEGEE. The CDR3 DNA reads TGTGCCAGCAGCTTGGCGGGGTCCTCTTCTTATAGCAATCAGCCCCAGCATTTT. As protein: CASSLAGSSSYSNQPQHF.

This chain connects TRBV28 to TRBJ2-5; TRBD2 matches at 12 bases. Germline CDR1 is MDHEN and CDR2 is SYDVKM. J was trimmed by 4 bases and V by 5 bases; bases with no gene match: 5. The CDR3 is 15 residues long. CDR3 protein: CASSMTSGSRETQYF. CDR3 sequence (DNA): TGTGCCAGCAGTATGACTAGCGGGAGTAGAGAGACCCAGTACTTC.

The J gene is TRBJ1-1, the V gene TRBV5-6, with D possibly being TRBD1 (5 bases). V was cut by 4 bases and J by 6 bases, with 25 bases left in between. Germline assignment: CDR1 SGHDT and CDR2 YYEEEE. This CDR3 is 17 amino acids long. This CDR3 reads CASSPEGLGGHGAEAFF. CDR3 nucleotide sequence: TGTGCCAGCAGCCCCGAGGGGTTGGGAGGGCACGGGGCTGAAGCTTTCTTT.